The clone carrying this TCR beta chain was seen a handful of times. Since no conserved phenylalanine or tryptophan closes the CDR3, a read error is the likely cause. The CDR3 runs 16 residues. CDR1 and CDR2 (germline): SGHVS, FQNEAQ. V was pared by 2 bases and J by 2 bases, with 14 bases between. TCRdb called the RT-PCR reads again in MiXCR, with one record for every CDR3 protein. Among about 700,000 distinct CDR3 sequences listed, approximately 13% were seen once. The data were taken from a study of response to subunit inactivated influenza vaccine. V and J are TRBV7-8 and TRBJ2-3; the D is unclear. The sequenced sample was PBMCs from blood, obtained about 14 days before vaccination. The TCR originated in a man aged 50 to 59 who received an inactivated influenza vaccine. The CDR3 DNA is TGTGCCAGCAGCTTACCTGGGCGGCGCCACACAGATACGCAGTATCTT. It yields the protein CASSLPGRRHTDTQYL.